A single sample gave rise to the 12 T cell receptor beta chains below, sequenced in a study of T cells in localized non-small cell lung cancer. Profiling relied on immunoSEQ multiplex PCR, and the TCRdb table lists in-frame clones only, not all of them. The table has roughly 39,000 clones, roughly 90% seen once. The source material was PBMCs, sampled before any cancer treatment. These receptors originate from a woman aged 40 to 75 with stage II lung adenocarcinoma.

The sample holds one count of this clone. The rearrangement joins TRBV27 to TRBJ2-7; a weak D match, TRBD2 (5 bases). V shed 4 bases and J shed 6 bases, with 10 bases lying between them. Germline CDR1 and CDR2: MNHEY and SMNVEV (reference sequence). The CDR3 runs 12 residues. The CDR3 loop is CASSSLASEQYF. The CDR3 coding sequence is TGTGCCAGCAGTTCCTTAGCGAGCGAGCAGTACTTC.

The rearrangement uses TRBV10-3 and TRBJ1-1; 9 bases are shared with TRBD1. V lost 3 bases and J lost 4; bases outside the gene matches: 12. CDR3 size: 17 residues. Germline CDR1 ENHRY, CDR2 SYGVKD. The DNA for the CDR3 is TGTGCCATCAGTGACCCGGACAGGGGCATCGGGGGCACTGAAGCTTTCTTT. It yields the protein CAISDPDRGIGGTEAFF.

The gene calls are TRBV28 and TRBJ2-1; possibly TRBD1 or TRBD2 for D (5 bases each). V lost 4 bases and J lost 5, with 9 bases in between. The CDR3 totals 13 residues. Looked up from germline, CDR1 is MDHEN and CDR2 is SYDVKM. This CDR3 is CASSWGIDNEQFF. CDR3 bases: TGTGCCAGCAGTTGGGGGATAGACAATGAGCAGTTCTTC.

V gene TRBV4-1 combines with J gene TRBJ2-5; unclear D gene. The CDR3 runs 16 residues. V dropped 1 base and J dropped 2 bases, with 14 bases sitting between them. The V gene's germline CDR1 is MGHRA and CDR2 YSYEKL. CDR3 nucleotide sequence: TGCGCCAGCAGCCAAGGGCCCCTACCCCTTCAAGAGACCCAGTACTTC. The encoded protein is CASSQGPLPLQETQYF.

This clone has just one count. V gene TRBV7-9 combines with J gene TRBJ2-7; the D gene could be TRBD1 or TRBD2 (5 bases each). Looked up from germline, CDR1 is SEHNR and CDR2 is FQNEAQ (reference sequence). Trimming pared 4 bases from V and 7 bases from J, leaving 17 bases between. The CDR3 loop spans 14 amino acids. The CDR3 DNA is TGTGCCAGCAGCTCCAACGGAGAGGGGTGGGAGCAGTACTTC. Amino acids: CASSSNGEGWEQYF.

The chain carries TRBV28 and TRBJ1-2, with D maybe TRBD1 (5 bases). This CDR3 is built from 15 residues. Trimming pared 2 bases from V and 4 bases from J, leaving 14 bases between. From germline, CDR1 is MDHEN and CDR2 SYDVKM. The chain's CDR3 is CASSLQGPNFYGYTF. The CDR3, as DNA: TGTGCCAGCAGTTTACAGGGCCCTAATTTCTATGGCTACACCTTC.

Only one count was recorded for this clone. The chain uses TRBV5-1 and TRBJ1-4; no firm D call. The CDR3 runs to 15 residues. Germline V gives CDR1 SGHRS, CDR2 YFSETQ. V shed 0 bases and J shed 0 bases, with 6 bases lying between them. CDR3 sequence reads: CASSLGGSTNEKLFF. In DNA, the CDR3 is TGCGCCAGCAGCTTGGGCGGTTCAACTAATGAAAAACTGTTTTTT. Looking up the rest from reference TRBV5-1 and TRBJ1-4 gives the full variable domain: KAGVTQTPRYLIKTRGQQVTLSCSPISGHRSVSWYQQTPGQGLQFLFEYFSETQRNKGNFPGRFSGRQFSNSRSEMNVSTLELGDSALYLCASSLGGSTNEKLFFGSGTQLSVL.

The V and J genes are TRBV10-3 and TRBJ2-7, with 7 bases matching TRBD1. CDR1 is ENHRY, CDR2 SYGVKD, per germline. Trimming at V came to 4 bases and at J to 2 bases, leaving 8 bases not matched to a gene. The CDR3 spans 15 residues. The CDR3 nucleotides are TGTGCCATCAGTGCTGACAGGGTACTAACCTACGAGCAGTACTTC. Residues: CAISADRVLTYEQYF.

The chain combines TRBV23-1 with TRBJ2-7; the D gene is possibly TRBD1 (6 bases). TRBV23-1 is annotated as an ORF whose role is uncertain. The CDR3 is made up of 15 amino acids. Between the trimmed V and J ends, which lost 0 bases and 3 bases, there was a span of 12 bases. The DNA of the CDR3 is TGCGCCAGCAGTCAATCTGGGACACCTTACTACGAGCAGTACTTC. Its protein is CASSQSGTPYYEQYF.

This clone showed up just once. The V call is TRBV5-1, the J call TRBJ2-7; D is undetermined. This CDR3 comprises 14 residues. Per germline, CDR1 SGHRS and CDR2 YFSETQ. The V and J ends lost 4 bases and 6 bases respectively, with 17 bases between them. The CDR3 DNA reads as TGCGCCAGCAGCGATGTACACTCGAGTTCCGAGCAGTACTTC. Translated, it gives CASSDVHSSSEQYF.

The chain recombines TRBV10-3 with TRBJ2-1; D gene ambiguous. CDR3 length: 12 residues. Germline loops: CDR1 ENHRY, CDR2 SYGVKD. The V and J ends lost 1 base and 10 bases respectively, with 8 bases between them. The DNA of the CDR3 is TGTGCCATCAGTGAGTTGGGAATCGAGCAGTTCTTC. The encoded protein is CAISELGIEQFF.

This chain joins TRBV5-8 and TRBJ1-5, with D hard to call. This CDR3 region has 15 residues. CDR1 is SGHTS, CDR2 YDEGEE, per germline. The ends were cut back, 7 bases at V and 0 bases at J, with 14 bases in the middle. The CDR3 nucleotides read TGTGCCAGCGGGGAGGGTACTTTTAGCAATCAGCCCCAGCATTTT. It yields the protein CASGEGTFSNQPQHF. Supplemented by reference TRBV5-8 and TRBJ1-5, the full variable domain reads EAGVTQSPTHLIKTRGQQATLRCSPISGHTSVYWYQQALGLGLQFLLWYDEGEERNRGNFPPRFSGRQFPNYSSELNVNALELEDSALYLCASGEGTFSNQPQHFGDGTRLSIL.